These T cell receptor beta chains were read from a single sample in a study of HIV-infected patients and healthy controls. TCRdb fed the 5' RACE reads into MiXCR, producing one record per CDR3 protein. The sample yields about 18,000 distinct CDR3 sequences, around 10% seen once. The specimen sequenced was blood. Source of these receptors: an adult in good health. Each CDR3 is given with its conserved first and last residue. The D gene is left open where the match is weak. The size entry is marked missing in some rows and otherwise reads once, few, many or a size class.

NA	TRBV6-2/TRBV6-3	medium-sized	TRBJ2-7	TGTGCCAGCAGTTACGATGCCCGGGGTCGCTACGAGCAGTACTTC	CASSYDARGRYEQYF
NA	TRBV3-1	many	TRBJ1-4	TGTGCCAGCAGCCAAGGCCTGAGAGGGGCTAATGAAAAACTGTTTTTT	CASSQGLRGANEKLFF
NA	TRBV12-3/TRBV12-4	few	TRBJ1-6	TGTGCCAGCAGTTCTGGTGATTCACCCCTCCACTTT	CASSSGDSPLHF
TRBD2	TRBV7-9	many	TRBJ2-7	TGTGCCAGCAGCTTAAAGGCTAGCGGGAGTGACTACGAGCAGTACTTC	CASSLKASGSDYEQYF
TRBD2	TRBV11-2	medium-sized	TRBJ2-7	TGTGCCAGCAGCTCCCTCCTTAGCGGGAGAAGCGACGAGCAGTACTTC	CASSSLLSGRSDEQYF
NA	TRBV19	NA	TRBJ1-5	TGTGCCAGTAGTATAGGGGCCTCTCAGCCCCAGCATTTT	CASSIGASQPQHF
NA	TRBV29-1	NA	TRBJ1-1	TGCAGCGTGGGCGGGACAAATGAAGCTTTCTTT	CSVGGTNEAFF
TRBD1	TRBV7-2	NA	TRBJ2-1	TGTGCCAGCAGCTTAAATCTCGCCGGGACAGGGCAGGATGAGCAGTTCTTC	CASSLNLAGTGQDEQFF
NA	TRBV6-1	many	TRBJ1-6	TGTGCCAGCAGTGAAAAGGACAGCTCACCCCTCCACTTT	CASSEKDSSPLHF
TRBD1	TRBV5-1	NA	TRBJ1-2	TGCGCCAGCCGCCCCCAGGGGGAAGACAGGGGGGCTGGCTACACCTTC	CASRPQGEDRGAGYTF
NA	TRBV7-9	medium-sized	TRBJ2-3	TGTGCCAGCAGTCTGGATAACACAGATACGCAGTATTTT	CASSLDNTDTQYF
NA	TRBV19	many	TRBJ2-4	TGTGCCAGTAGTATAGCCGCGTGGGCCAAAAACATTCAGTACTTC	CASSIAAWAKNIQYF
TRBD1	TRBV5-1	NA	TRBJ1-2	TGCGCCAGCAGCTTGGGTGACAGGGGATATGGCTACACCTTC	CASSLGDRGYGYTF
NA	TRBV10-3	medium-sized	TRBJ2-7	TGTGCCACCAAACGGATGACTACACAGCGGGAGCAGTACTTC	CATKRMTTQREQYF
NA	TRBV3-1	many	TRBJ2-3	TGTGCCAGCGGTGGCAGCGGGCGCACAGATACGCAGTATTTT	CASGGSGRTDTQYF
NA	TRBV27	medium-sized	TRBJ2-5	TGTGCCAGCGGTGCGGGTCCAGAGACCCAGTACTTC	CASGAGPETQYF
NA	TRBV28	many	TRBJ1-1	TGTGCCACCCGTGAAGGATGGAACACTGAAGCTTTCTTT	CATREGWNTEAFF
TRBD1	TRBV6-5	many	TRBJ2-2	TGTGCCAGCACTGACAGGGGGCGTGGGGCCGGGGAGCTGTTTTTT	CASTDRGRGAGELFF
TRBD1	TRBV5-1	many	TRBJ2-5	TGCGCCAGCAGCACCGGGCAAGGGGGCTACCAAGAGACCCAGTACTTC	CASSTGQGGYQETQYF
TRBD1	TRBV5-5	many	TRBJ1-2	TGTGCCAGCAGCTTGGTAGGAGCCGGGACAGGGGATGGCTACACCTTC	CASSLVGAGTGDGYTF
TRBD2	TRBV5-6	many	TRBJ2-7	TGTGCCAGCAGCTTTTTCGAGGGACTAGCCAATTCCAAGCAGTACTTC	CASSFFEGLANSKQYF
NA	TRBV27	few	TRBJ1-5	TGTGCCAGCAGTTACCAGGGGAATCAGCCCCAGCATTTT	CASSYQGNQPQHF
NA	TRBV5-1	NA	TRBJ1-1	TGCGCCAGCAGCTTTTCGGGGGTGAGCACTGAAGCTTTCTTT	CASSFSGVSTEAFF
NA	TRBV9	medium-sized	TRBJ2-2	TGTGCCAGCAGTTCCCCCCGGGGAGGCTTAAACACCGGGGAGCTGTTTTTT	CASSSPRGGLNTGELFF
TRBD2	TRBV3-1	medium-sized	TRBJ2-1	TGTGCCAGCAGCCTGAGGACTAGCTCCGAGGAGCAGTTCTTC	CASSLRTSSEEQFF
NA	TRBV7-6	many	TRBJ2-1	TGTGCCAGCAGCTCACTTAACAATGAGCAGTTCTTC	CASSSLNNEQFF
NA	TRBV11-3	many	TRBJ2-1	TGTGCCAGCAGCCCCTGGGACTGGGGGGAATCAAATGAGCAGTTCTTC	CASSPWDWGESNEQFF
NA	TRBV30	many	TRBJ2-7	TGTGCCTGGAGTAGAGGAGGACTCCCCGGTGAGCAGTACTTC	CAWSRGGLPGEQYF
TRBD2	TRBV7-2	NA	TRBJ2-5	TGTGCCAGCACCAGGACTAGCGGGAGCGGAGAGACCCAGTACTTC	CASTRTSGSGETQYF
NA	TRBV27	medium-sized	TRBJ1-1	TGTGCCAGCAGTTACGAGGGACCGACGAGCACTGAAGCTTTCTTT	CASSYEGPTSTEAFF
TRBD2	TRBV9	few	TRBJ2-7	TGTGCCAGCAGCGTAGGGGGGACTAGCGGTTCCTACGAGCAGTACTTC	CASSVGGTSGSYEQYF
TRBD1	TRBV15	many	TRBJ1-1	TGTGCCACCAGCAGAGATTTGGGACAGTCGGCTTTCTTT	CATSRDLGQSAFF